This TCR beta chain was obtained from a study of blood T cells in healthy people across ages. Study-level information: About one barcoded beta molecule was captured per two T cells (by template switching).

Findings of the study overall: Percentage of naive T cells showed a strong correlation with TCR beta diversity.

Alongside a J-beta primer mix, a sample-barcoded 5' primer served in a second PCR lasting roughly 6 to 12 cycles. TCRdb independently ran MiXCR on the 5' RACE reads; one entry per CDR3 protein. Among about 600,000 distinct CDR3 sequences listed, 47% were seen once. The CDR3 has 14 residues. From germline, CDR1 is MDHEN and CDR2 SYDVKM. Concerning this clonotype: Antigen: not known.

With each sample, at least 6 micrograms of total RNA were extracted. This TCR was recovered from a man older than 75 in good health. The rearrangement uses TRBV28 and TRBJ2-7, with 10 bases fitting TRBD1. The DNA matches TRBJ2-5 better at its end, which makes the J call doubtful. The specimen sequenced was blood. DNA of the CDR3: TGTGCCAGCAGTTCGACAGGGGGCATGAAGACCCAGTACTTC. Protein sequence: CASSSTGGMKTQYF.